This T cell receptor (beta chain) was found in a study of beta chain features in type 1 diabetes. Study-level findings and limits: Type 1 diabetes patients showed a moderate but significant shortening of TCRB CDR3s in all four CD4+ subsets.

Reverse transcribing all isolated RNA meant expressed TCRB transcripts were sequenced. There were about 3.6 million reads on average in the naive, central memory and regulatory T cell samples. TCRdb keeps only in-frame clones here, not all; method: immunoSEQ multiplex PCR. The table includes some 170,000 clones, roughly 65% detected once. The CDR3 loop spans 15 amino acids. The junction had 6 bases not matched to a gene; V was cut back by 7 bases and J by 1 base. CDR1 is MGHDK and CDR2 is SYGVNS in the germline V gene. A CD45RO/CCR7/CD25/CD127/CD95/CD27 panel sorted naive, central memory, regulatory and stem cell-like memory CD4+ cells. This clone was seen once. Its antigen remains unidentified.

The rearrangement uses TRBV25-1 and TRBJ2-2, with 7 bases identical to TRBD1. Source material: naive CD4+ T cells from blood. This TCR came from a man aged 25 to 40 with type 1 diabetes. The CDR3 DNA reads as TGTGCCAGCAACCCCCAGGGGGTGAACACCGGGGAGCTGTTTTTT. It translates to CASNPQGVNTGELFF.